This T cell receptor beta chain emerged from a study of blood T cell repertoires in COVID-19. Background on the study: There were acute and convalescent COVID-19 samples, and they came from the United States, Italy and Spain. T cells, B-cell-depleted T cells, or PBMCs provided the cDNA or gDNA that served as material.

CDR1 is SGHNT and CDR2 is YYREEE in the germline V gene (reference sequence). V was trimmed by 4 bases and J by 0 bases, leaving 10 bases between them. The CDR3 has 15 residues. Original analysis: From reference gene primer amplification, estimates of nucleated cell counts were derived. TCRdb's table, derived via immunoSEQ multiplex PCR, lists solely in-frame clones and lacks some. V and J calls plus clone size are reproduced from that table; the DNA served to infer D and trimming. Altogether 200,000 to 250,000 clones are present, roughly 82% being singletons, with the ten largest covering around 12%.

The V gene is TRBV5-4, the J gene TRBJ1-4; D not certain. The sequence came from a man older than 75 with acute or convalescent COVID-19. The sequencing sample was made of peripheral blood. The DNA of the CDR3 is TGTGCCAGCAGCGGTGGAGGGTCAACTAATGAAAAACTGTTTTTT. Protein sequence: CASSGGGSTNEKLFF.